Following are 19 T cell receptor beta chains from one sample sequenced in a study of T-cell reconstitution after alpha-beta-depleted transplantation in children. Unique molecular identifiers were used to barcode this TCRbeta library. TCRdb passed the PCR reads through MiXCR, listing each CDR3 protein once. The sample consists of some 550,000 distinct CDR3 sequences, 20% to 25% of them appearing once. The sequences come from PBMCs, mostly from graft donor cells, collected 360 days after TCRalphabeta/CD19-depleted stem cell transplant. These receptors all stem from a boy younger than two who had a stem cell transplant for acute myeloid leukemia, so the T cells may come from the graft donor.

This chain connects TRBV20-1 to TRBJ2-7, with D tentatively TRBD1 (6 bases). The length of the CDR3 is 11 residues. Germline lookup yields CDR1 DFQATT and CDR2 SNEGSKA (reference sequence). In nucleotides, the CDR3 is TGCCTTCCCGCAGGGGATTACGAGCAGTACGTC. Amino acids: CLPAGDYEQYV.

This clonotype was recorded a few times. The chain uses TRBV5-1 and TRBJ1-2, with TRBD1 matching 8 bases. V was pared by 4 bases and J by 5 bases, with 4 bases of the junction left unmatched. Per germline, CDR1 SGHRS and CDR2 YFSETQ. The CDR3 totals 13 residues. CDR3 coding DNA: TGCGCCAGCAGCACGTACAGGGGGTATGGCTACACCTTC. Translation: CASSTYRGYGYTF.

This clonotype was recorded at least ten times. The J gene is TRBJ2-2, the V gene TRBV27; 12 bases are a match to TRBD2. Germline trimming cut 7 bases from V and 4 bases from J; bases unmatched to any gene: 13. CDR1 and CDR2 (germline): MNHEY, SMNVEV (reference sequence). This CDR3 has 18 residues. The CDR3, as DNA: TGTGCCAGCACCTGGCTAGCGGGGGGGCCGTCGGTCACCGGGGAGCTGTTTTTT. This translates into CASTWLAGGPSVTGELFF.

In this sample, this clonotype turned up many times. V and J are TRBV28 and TRBJ2-7; D remains ambiguous. This CDR3 has 13 residues. Trimming took off 3 bases at V and 2 bases at J, with 8 bases between the two ends. Germline V gene data show CDR1 as MDHEN and CDR2 as SYDVKM. Here the CDR3 reads CASSFDKTYEQYV. The DNA for the CDR3 is TGTGCCAGCAGTTTCGACAAGACCTACGAGCAGTACGTC.

There are a few counts of this clonotype. This chain connects TRBV20-1 to TRBJ2-3; D perhaps matches TRBD2 (5 bases). The CDR3 spans 15 residues. Germline assignment: CDR1 DFQATT and CDR2 SNEGSKA (reference sequence). The germline V and J ends were trimmed by 6 bases and 2 bases, with 18 bases remaining between them. CDR3 residues: CSAIRWASLTDTQYF. In nucleotides, the CDR3 is TGCAGTGCCATACGTTGGGCTAGCCTCACAGATACGCAGTATTTT.

J is TRBJ1-1 and V is TRBV29-1; D not certain. V was clipped by 7 bases and J by 6 bases, with 18 bases between them. Germline CDR1 SQVTM, CDR2 ANQGSEA. The CDR3 spans 13 residues. CDR3 loop: CSGRMRFQPEAFF. CDR3 DNA sequence: TGCAGCGGAAGAATGAGATTCCAACCTGAAGCTTTCTTT. Using reference TRBV29-1 and TRBJ1-1 for the parts outside the CDR3, the full variable domain is SAVISQKPSRDICQRGTSLTIQCQVDSQVTMMFWYRQQPGQSLTLIATANQGSEATYESGFVIDKFPISRPNLTFSTLTVSNMSPEDSSIYLCSGRMRFQPEAFFGQGTRLTVV.

This chain connects TRBV28 to TRBJ2-7, with D perhaps matching TRBD2 (7 bases). V lost 5 bases, J lost 4 bases, and 15 bases lay in between. The germline gives CDR1 MDHEN, CDR2 SYDVKM. The CDR3 runs 14 residues. CDR3 nucleotide sequence: TGTGCCAGCAGTAACGGGGGGCGCGCGTACGAGCAGTACGTC. This codes for CASSNGGRAYEQYV.

This clonotype was counted a few times. V usage is TRBV20-1 and J usage is TRBJ2-7; 9 nucleotides agree with TRBD1. The V gene end was trimmed by 1 base and the J gene end by 1 base; junction bases not matched to a gene: 5. This CDR3 is built from 15 residues. CDR1 and CDR2 (germline): DFQATT, SNEGSKA (reference sequence). The CDR3 here is CSARGEGQGSYEQYF. CDR3 sequence (DNA): TGCAGTGCTAGAGGGGAGGGACAGGGATCCTACGAGCAGTACTTC.

Only a few counts were recorded for this clonotype. This rearrangement joins TRBV7-2 to TRBJ2-3; 9 bases are shared with TRBD2. The V and J ends lost 6 bases and 8 bases, in that order; junction bases with no gene match: 12. The CDR3 is made up of 15 amino acids. The germline V gene encodes CDR1 SGHTA and CDR2 FQGNSA. The CDR3 reads CASRTRRGGLGTQYF. The CDR3 region has the DNA TGTGCCAGCAGGACGAGGCGGGGGGGCCTTGGTACGCAGTATTTT.

There are a few counts of this clonotype. The rearrangement links TRBV12-3 or TRBV12-4 to TRBJ1-5; the D is unclear. The CDR3 is 13 residues long. V dropped 5 bases and J dropped 3 bases, with 8 bases sitting between them. This CDR3 is CASSGSYNQPQHF. DNA for the CDR3: TGTGCCAGCAGTGGGAGCTACAATCAGCCCCAGCATTTT.

There are a few counts of this clonotype. The genes are TRBV6-1 and TRBJ1-1, with no clear D. The germline CDR1 and CDR2 sequences are MNHNS and SASEGT. V dropped 1 base and J dropped 2 bases, with 5 bases sitting between them. This CDR3 contains 13 residues. The CDR3 nucleotides read TGTGCCAGCAGTGAAGGTCTTAACACTGAAGCTTTCTTT. It is translated as CASSEGLNTEAFF.

This chain links TRBV20-1 with TRBJ2-3; maybe TRBD2 (6 bases). Germline assignment: CDR1 DFQATT and CDR2 SNEGSKA (reference sequence). The CDR3 spans 13 residues. Trimming cost V 7 bases and J 2 bases, with 13 bases left between them. CDR3 bases: TGCAGTGTAAGAAGGGACTTCACAGATACGCAGTATTTT. This sequence encodes CSVRRDFTDTQYF.

V usage is TRBV20-1 and J usage is TRBJ1-4; D may be TRBD1 (5 bases). This CDR3 contains 14 residues. V was shortened by 0 bases and J by 8 bases, with 13 bases between the two germline ends. Germline values: CDR1 DFQATT, CDR2 SNEGSKA (reference sequence). CDR3 protein: CSARDQVGDEKLFF. In DNA, the CDR3 is TGCAGTGCTAGAGATCAGGTGGGGGACGAAAAACTGTTTTTT.

This chain uses TRBV4-2 with TRBJ1-1, with D possibly being TRBD1 (5 bases). Trimming pared 5 bases from V and 10 bases from J, leaving 14 bases between. The CDR3 contains 12 residues. From germline, CDR1 is LGHNA and CDR2 YNFKEQ. The CDR3 region is CASSIRGTGAFF. The CDR3 DNA reads as TGTGCCAGCAGCATACGAGGTACAGGAGCTTTCTTT.

In DNA, the CDR3 is TGCAGTGCTAGAGATCTCGAAACCGATATTAATGAGCAGTTCTTC. The encoded protein is CSARDLETDINEQFF. The chain combines TRBV20-1 with TRBJ2-1, with unresolved D. V was clipped by 0 bases and J by 7 bases, with 16 bases between them. This CDR3 contains 15 residues. The germline gives CDR1 DFQATT, CDR2 SNEGSKA (reference sequence).

This clonotype was counted between two and nine times. The chain combines TRBV5-1 with TRBJ1-4; D possibly corresponds to TRBD1 (6 bases). V lost 4 bases and J lost 5, with 12 bases in between. The CDR3 contains 14 residues. Germline V CDR1 and CDR2: SGHRS, YFSETQ. The CDR3 loop is CASSPDSPNEKLFF. The CDR3 region has the DNA TGCGCCAGCAGCCCGGACAGCCCGAATGAAAAACTGTTTTTT. The full variable domain, completed using reference TRBV5-1 and TRBJ1-4, is KAGVTQTPRYLIKTRGQQVTLSCSPISGHRSVSWYQQTPGQGLQFLFEYFSETQRNKGNFPGRFSGRQFSNSRSEMNVSTLELGDSALYLCASSPDSPNEKLFFGSGTQLSVL.

The chain joins TRBV6-2 or TRBV6-3 to TRBJ2-2; D is possibly TRBD1 (6 bases). Trimming took 8 bases from V and 2 from J, leaving 12 bases between them. This CDR3 is 14 amino acids long. Germline assignment: CDR1 MNHEY and CDR2 SVGEGT. The CDR3 region is CASLDRVNTGELFF. DNA of the CDR3: TGTGCCAGCCTGGACAGAGTTAACACCGGGGAGCTGTTTTTT.

The genes are TRBV7-2 and TRBJ2-7; 8 bases align to TRBD2. The germline CDR1 and CDR2 sequences are SGHTA and FQGNSA. The J segment lost 7 bases and the V segment lost 1 base, leaving 9 bases of the junction unmatched. The CDR3 is made up of 15 amino acids. The CDR3 loop is CASSLVGGAFWEQYV. The CDR3 coding sequence is TGTGCCAGCAGCTTAGTCGGGGGGGCCTTCTGGGAGCAGTACGTC.

The chain combines TRBV7-2 with TRBJ2-7; D possibly corresponds to TRBD2 (5 bases). The V gene lost 5 bases and the J gene lost 3 bases, with 14 bases spanning the gap. This CDR3 spans 14 amino acids. Looked up from germline, CDR1 is SGHTA and CDR2 is FQGNSA. CDR3 protein: CASSLYPGFYEQYF. CDR3 DNA sequence: TGTGCCAGCAGCCTCTACCCGGGATTCTACGAGCAGTACTTC.